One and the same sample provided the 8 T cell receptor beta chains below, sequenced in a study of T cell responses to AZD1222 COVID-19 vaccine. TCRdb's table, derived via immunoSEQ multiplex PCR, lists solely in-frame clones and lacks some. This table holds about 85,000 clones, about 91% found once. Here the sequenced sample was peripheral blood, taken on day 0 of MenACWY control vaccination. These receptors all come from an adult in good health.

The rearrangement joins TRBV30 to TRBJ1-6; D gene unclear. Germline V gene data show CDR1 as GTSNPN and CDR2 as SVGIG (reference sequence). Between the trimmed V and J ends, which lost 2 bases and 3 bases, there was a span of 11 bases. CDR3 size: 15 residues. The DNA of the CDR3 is TGTGCCTGGAGTCAACACGACATCTATAATTCACCCCTCCACTTT. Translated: CAWSQHDIYNSPLHF.

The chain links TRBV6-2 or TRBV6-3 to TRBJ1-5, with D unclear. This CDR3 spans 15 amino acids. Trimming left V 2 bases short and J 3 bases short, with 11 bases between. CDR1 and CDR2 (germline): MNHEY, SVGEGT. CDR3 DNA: TGTGCCAGCAGTTACGTGGCAGGTTACAATCAGCCCCAGCATTTT. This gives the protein CASSYVAGYNQPQHF.

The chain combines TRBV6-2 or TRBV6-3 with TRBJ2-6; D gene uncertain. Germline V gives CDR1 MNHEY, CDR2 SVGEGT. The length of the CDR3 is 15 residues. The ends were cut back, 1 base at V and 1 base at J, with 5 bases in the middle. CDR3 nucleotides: TGTGCCAGCAGTTACTATTCGTCTGGGGCCAACGTCCTGACTTTC. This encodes CASSYYSSGANVLTF.

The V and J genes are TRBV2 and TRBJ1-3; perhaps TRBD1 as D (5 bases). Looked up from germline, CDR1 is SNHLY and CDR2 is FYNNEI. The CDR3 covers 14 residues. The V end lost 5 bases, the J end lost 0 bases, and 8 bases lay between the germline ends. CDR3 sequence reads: CASSTGHSGNTIYF. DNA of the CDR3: TGTGCCAGCAGTACAGGACACTCTGGAAACACCATATATTTT.

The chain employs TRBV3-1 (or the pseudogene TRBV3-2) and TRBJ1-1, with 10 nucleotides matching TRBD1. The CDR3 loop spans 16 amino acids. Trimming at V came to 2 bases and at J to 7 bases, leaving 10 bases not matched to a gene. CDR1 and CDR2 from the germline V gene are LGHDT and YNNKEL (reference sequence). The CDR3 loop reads CASSQPRQGAGGEAFF. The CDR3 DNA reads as TGTGCCAGCAGCCAACCCCGACAGGGGGCAGGCGGTGAAGCTTTCTTT.

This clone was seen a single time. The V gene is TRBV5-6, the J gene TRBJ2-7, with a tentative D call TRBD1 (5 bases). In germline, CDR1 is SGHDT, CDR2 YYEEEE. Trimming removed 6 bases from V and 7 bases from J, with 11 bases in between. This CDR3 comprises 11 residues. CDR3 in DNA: TGTGCCAGCACCTATAAGGGGGAGCAGTACTTC. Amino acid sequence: CASTYKGEQYF.

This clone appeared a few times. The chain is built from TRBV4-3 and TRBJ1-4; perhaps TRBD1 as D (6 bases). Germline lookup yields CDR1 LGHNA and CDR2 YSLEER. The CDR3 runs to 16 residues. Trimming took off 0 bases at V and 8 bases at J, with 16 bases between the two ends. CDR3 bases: TGCGCCAGCAGCCAAGATTTCTTGGGGGCAGGAGAAAAACTGTTTTTT. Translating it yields CASSQDFLGAGEKLFF.

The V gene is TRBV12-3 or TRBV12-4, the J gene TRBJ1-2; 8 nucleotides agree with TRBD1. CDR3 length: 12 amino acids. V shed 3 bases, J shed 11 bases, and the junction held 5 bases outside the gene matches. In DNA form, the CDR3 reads TGTGCCAGCAGTTTCTCCGGACAGGGATACACCTTC. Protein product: CASSFSGQGYTF.